This TCR beta chain was captured by sequencing in a study of blood T cell repertoires in COVID-19 (dated by TCRdb to the early 2020s). Study-level background: Collaborator samples came from the United States, Italy and Spain and covered acute and convalescent phases of COVID-19. The material from the prospective study consisted of cDNA or gDNA derived from T cells, B-cell-depleted T cells, or PBMCs. Deeply sampled blood TCRbeta repertoires from subjects exposed to, actively infected with, or recovered from COVID-19 were included in the dataset. The repertoires were released in a freely available public database meant as a resource for research on the immune response to SARS-CoV-2. The samples were drawn from two sources: the first 160 participants of the ongoing ImmuneRACE study, and 950 to 1,500 subjects contributed by 6 global collaborators. A de-identified subject ID, COVID-19 status, age in years and sex were almost always included in the sample metadata. Where HLA class I and class II types were available, the types were taken from metadata supplied by the sample provider, not from assay-based typing. Points the paper makes about the study in general: Clinical and demographic metadata were provided uncurated, with the amount varying by source and participant.

TCRbeta CDR3 regions were amplified from genomic DNA using the immunoSEQ Assay, a bias-controlled multiplex PCR. Regarding the original processing steps: The number of nucleated cells in each sample was estimated by amplification of reference gene primers within the assay. To quantify the absolute abundance of each unique TCRbeta CDR3 rearrangement, sequence reads were collapsed and filtered. For each sample, productive Simpson clonality was calculated as the square root of Simpson's diversity index across productive rearrangements. TCRdb re-hosts the immuneACCESS table, in-frame sequences only. Its copies lack some clones; in the studies checked, an unresolved V gene accounts for under half of them, and the cause for the rest is not known. Clone size and V and J calls were adopted from that table, with D and trimming inferred from the DNA. The sample table records 410,000 or so clones; approximately 90% of these occur just once. The ten top clones hold about 1.4% of the sample.

One collaborating source in Seattle enrolled patients during active infection and followed them longitudinally through the course of disease. The collaborating institutions used their own protocols to collect whole blood in K2EDTA tubes. Collaborator samples were shipped for TCRbeta analysis as frozen whole blood, isolated PBMCs, or DNA extracted from either sample type. To note about this clone: Its antigen is currently not known. The sample holds no much larger clone one base away, and base qualities are not on file.

This sequence originates from a woman in her forties with COVID-19, enrolled during active disease. The sample taken for sequencing was peripheral blood.

Here is the DNA: TGTGCCAGCAGCTGGGTACAGGGAGGGCAGCCCCAGCATTTT. This translates into CASSWVQGGQPQHF. The sequence links TRBV28 to TRBJ1-5; the D region possibly corresponds to TRBD1 (6 bases align). The CDR3 runs 14 residues from the cysteine to the phenylalanine. Kept here is only the CDR3 DNA, which spans 42 bases and is read in frame from base 1. V and J are truncated by 6 bases and 7 bases respectively, leaving an intervening sequence of 16 bases. Looking up the germline V gene yields CDR1 MDHEN and CDR2 SYDVKM.